One sample yielded the 13 T cell receptor beta chains listed below, sequenced in a study of T cell repertoires in cytomegalovirus infection. From the reads, TCRdb called clonotypes with MiXCR, one entry per CDR3 protein. The table lists some 130,000 distinct CDR3 sequences, almost 9% of them singletons. Source material: PBMCs. These receptors came from a human donor in good health (CMV status not recorded). Some clones in this sample may be carry-over from other donors' samples.

This clonotype came up a few times. J is TRBJ2-5 and V is TRBV20-1; 7 bases agree with TRBD2. The CDR3 totals 14 residues. Germline CDR1 and CDR2: DFQATT and SNEGSKA (reference sequence). Trimming cost V 4 bases and J 5 bases; bases outside gene matches: 10. The CDR3 DNA sequence: TGCAGTGCTACCCGTAAGGGAGGGTGGGAGACCCAGTACTTC. Its translation is CSATRKGGWETQYF.

This clonotype appeared many times. This rearrangement joins TRBV7-2 to TRBJ1-1; D remains ambiguous. This CDR3 spans 15 amino acids. Between the trimmed V and J ends, which lost 5 bases and 7 bases, there was a span of 20 bases. Germline V gene sequence: CDR1 SGHTA, CDR2 FQGNSA. CDR3 bases: TGTGCCAGCAGCCCCCAAGGATTTAGGCACGGTGAAGCTTTCTTT. This translates into CASSPQGFRHGEAFF.

The chain joins TRBV20-1 to TRBJ1-5; D ambiguous. Germline V CDR1 and CDR2: DFQATT, SNEGSKA (reference sequence). Trimming left V 1 base short and J 4 bases short, with 8 bases between. The CDR3 loop spans 13 amino acids. DNA of the CDR3: TGCAGTGCTAGAGGAGACACAAATCAGCCCCAGCATTTT. Amino acid sequence: CSARGDTNQPQHF.

This clonotype was found many times. This rearrangement joins TRBV7-9 to TRBJ1-4, with D maybe TRBD1 (5 bases). With 5 bases removed from V and 7 bases from J, the gap between germline ends came to 17 bases. The CDR3 runs to 15 residues. Per the germline V gene, CDR1 is SEHNR and CDR2 is FQNEAQ (reference sequence). Written as DNA, the CDR3 is TGTGCCAGCAGCCCACAGGTCAACTATGGTGAAAAACTGTTTTTT. Translation gives CASSPQVNYGEKLFF.

V and J are TRBV20-1 and TRBJ1-1, with D possibly being TRBD1 (6 bases). The CDR3 consists of 13 residues. Germline V lookup: CDR1 DFQATT, CDR2 SNEGSKA (reference sequence). Between the trimmed V and J ends, which lost 2 bases and 2 bases, there was a span of 9 bases. CDR3 sequence (DNA): TGCAGTGCTAGAACAGGGAGTAACACTGAAGCTTTCTTT. It is translated as CSARTGSNTEAFF.

The sample holds many counts of this clonotype. The chain has TRBV7-6 and TRBJ1-1; tentative D call: TRBD1 (5 bases). V was trimmed by 5 bases and J by 1 base, leaving 8 bases between them. Per the germline V gene, CDR1 is SGHVS and CDR2 is FNYEAQ. The CDR3 consists of 13 residues. CDR3 sequence reads: CASSLDTNTEAFF. For the CDR3, the DNA is TGTGCCAGCAGCCTGGACACGAACACTGAAGCTTTCTTT.

This clonotype was seen ten or more times. The chain recombines TRBV20-1 with TRBJ2-1; possibly TRBD2 for D (5 bases). The V gene lost 0 bases and the J gene lost 10 bases, with 19 bases spanning the gap. Germline CDR1 and CDR2: DFQATT and SNEGSKA (reference sequence). The CDR3 is 15 residues long. The CDR3 protein is CSARDYSLAHPEQFF. The CDR3 region has the DNA TGCAGTGCTAGAGATTATAGCCTAGCCCACCCCGAGCAGTTCTTC.

Note on this clonotype: This may come from a read error, since a much larger clone is one base off. The rearrangement links TRBV5-4 to TRBJ2-3; D remains ambiguous. Germline loops: CDR1 SGHNT, CDR2 YYREEE (reference sequence). The CDR3 extends over 11 amino acids. The V end lost 2 bases, the J end lost 4 bases, and 2 bases lay between the germline ends. The CDR3 loop is CASSFADTQYF. As DNA, the CDR3 is TGTGCCAGCAGCTTTGCAGATACGCAGTATTTT.

This clonotype was observed at least ten times. The chain uses TRBV7-2 and TRBJ1-2; possibly TRBD1 for D (6 bases). Germline lookup yields CDR1 SGHTA and CDR2 FQGNSA. Trimming took off 4 bases at V and 3 bases at J, with 9 bases between the two ends. The CDR3 totals 13 residues. CDR3 sequence: CASSSGGYYGYTF. Written as DNA, the CDR3 is TGTGCCAGCAGCTCGGGGGGCTACTATGGCTACACCTTC.

This clonotype was counted only a few times. The gene calls are TRBV5-1 and TRBJ2-4; D is ambiguous. Germline V gene data show CDR1 as SGHRS and CDR2 as YFSETQ. This CDR3 has 14 amino acids. The germline V and J ends were trimmed by 0 bases and 3 bases, with 7 bases remaining between them. The CDR3 is CASSLEVDKNIQYF. In DNA form, the CDR3 reads TGCGCCAGCAGCTTGGAAGTGGACAAAAACATTCAGTACTTC.

Many counts were recorded for this clonotype. The chain recombines TRBV20-1 with TRBJ2-2; a weak D match, TRBD1 (6 bases). CDR3 length equals 16 residues. V dropped 0 bases and J dropped 0 bases, with 11 bases sitting between them. Germline values: CDR1 DFQATT, CDR2 SNEGSKA (reference sequence). CDR3 bases: TGCAGTGCTAGAGATCAAGGACAGACGAACACCGGGGAGCTGTTTTTT. This encodes CSARDQGQTNTGELFF.

This clonotype was seen repeatedly, ten times or more. The rearrangement joins TRBV10-3 to TRBJ2-5; D unclear. This CDR3 region has 14 residues. In germline, CDR1 is ENHRY, CDR2 SYGVKD. Trimming took 2 bases from V and 5 from J, leaving 12 bases between them. CDR3 sequence (DNA): TGTGCCATCAGTGAGGAGGACCCGTGGGAGACCCAGTACTTC. Translated: CAISEEDPWETQYF.

The chain is built from TRBV20-1 and TRBJ2-5; TRBD2 matches at 8 bases. V dropped 3 bases and J dropped 5; count of bases not matched to a gene: 11. The CDR3 covers 15 residues. Germline V gives CDR1 DFQATT, CDR2 SNEGSKA (reference sequence). The CDR3 nucleotides read TGCAGTGCTAGTCTTCCGGGACTAGGGCGGGAGACCCAGTACTTC. Translated, it gives CSASLPGLGRETQYF.